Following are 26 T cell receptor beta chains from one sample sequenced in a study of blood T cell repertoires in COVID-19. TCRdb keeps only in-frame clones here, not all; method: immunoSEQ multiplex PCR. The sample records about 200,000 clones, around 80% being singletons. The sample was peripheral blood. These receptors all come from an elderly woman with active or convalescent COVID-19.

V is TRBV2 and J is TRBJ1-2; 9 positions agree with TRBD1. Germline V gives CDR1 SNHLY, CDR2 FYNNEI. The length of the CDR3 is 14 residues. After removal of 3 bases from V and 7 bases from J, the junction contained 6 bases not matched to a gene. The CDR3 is CASSDQGQGFGYTF. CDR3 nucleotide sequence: TGTGCCAGCAGTGATCAGGGACAGGGCTTTGGCTACACCTTC. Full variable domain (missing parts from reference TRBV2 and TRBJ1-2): EPEVTQTPSHQVTQMGQEVILRCVPISNHLYFYWYRQILGQKVEFLVSFYNNEISEKSEIFDDQFSVERPDGSNFTLKIRSTKLEDSAMYFCASSDQGQGFGYTFGSGTRLTVV.

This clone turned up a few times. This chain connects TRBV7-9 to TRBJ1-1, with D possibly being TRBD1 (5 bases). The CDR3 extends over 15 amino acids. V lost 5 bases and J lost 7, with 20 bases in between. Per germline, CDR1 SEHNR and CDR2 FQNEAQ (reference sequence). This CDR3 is CASSPKRRQGNEAFF. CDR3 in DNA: TGTGCCAGCAGCCCTAAGAGGCGCCAGGGTAATGAAGCTTTCTTT.

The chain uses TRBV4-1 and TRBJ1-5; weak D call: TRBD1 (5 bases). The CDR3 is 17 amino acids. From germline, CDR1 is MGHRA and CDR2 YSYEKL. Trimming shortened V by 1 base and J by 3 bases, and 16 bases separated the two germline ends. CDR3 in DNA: TGCGCCAGCAGCCAAGGCGGTTTAAGACAGATCAATCAGCCCCAGCATTTT. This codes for CASSQGGLRQINQPQHF.

This CDR3 reads CASSLGSGAHYGYTF. The DNA of the CDR3 is TGTGCCAGCAGCTTGGGAAGTGGGGCACACTATGGCTACACCTTC. The chain combines TRBV13 with TRBJ1-2; D might be TRBD1 (5 bases). The CDR3 totals 15 residues. Germline values: CDR1 PRHDT, CDR2 FYEKMQ (reference sequence). V lost 3 bases and J lost 3, with 14 bases in between. Using reference TRBV13 and TRBJ1-2 for the parts outside the CDR3, the full variable domain is AAGVIQSPRHLIKEKRETATLKCYPIPRHDTVYWYQQGPGQDPQFLISFYEKMQSDKGSIPDRFSAQQFSDYHSELNMSSLELGDSALYFCASSLGSGAHYGYTFGSGTRLTVV.

The CDR3 DNA is TGTGCCAGCACCAAGAACAGGGGGGGATTGGCTGGGGCCAACGTCCTGACTTTC. Translated: CASTKNRGGLAGANVLTF. The genes are TRBV2 and TRBJ2-6, with D tentatively TRBD1 (8 bases). Trimming removed 7 bases at V and 2 bases at J, with 21 bases between. The CDR3 has 18 residues. CDR1 and CDR2 (germline): SNHLY, FYNNEI.

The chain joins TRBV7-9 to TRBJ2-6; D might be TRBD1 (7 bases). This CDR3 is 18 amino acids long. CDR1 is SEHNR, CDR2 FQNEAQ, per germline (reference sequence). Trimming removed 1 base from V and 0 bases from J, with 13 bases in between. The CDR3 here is CASSLGAGGPSGANVLTF. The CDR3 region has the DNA TGTGCCAGCAGCTTAGGGGCAGGGGGGCCCTCTGGGGCCAACGTCCTGACTTTC.

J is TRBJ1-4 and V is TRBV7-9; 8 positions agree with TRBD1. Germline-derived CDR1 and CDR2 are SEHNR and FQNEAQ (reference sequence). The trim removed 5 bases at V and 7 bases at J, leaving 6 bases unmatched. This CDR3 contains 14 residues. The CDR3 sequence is CASSQGQGGEKLFF. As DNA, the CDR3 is TGTGCCAGCAGCCAAGGACAGGGTGGTGAAAAACTGTTTTTT. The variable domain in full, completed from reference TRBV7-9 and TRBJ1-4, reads DTGVSQNPRHKITKRGQNVTFRCDPISEHNRLYWYRQTLGQGPEFLTYFQNEAQLEKSRLLSDRFSAERPKGSFSTLEIQRTEQGDSAMYLCASSQGQGGEKLFFGSGTQLSVL.

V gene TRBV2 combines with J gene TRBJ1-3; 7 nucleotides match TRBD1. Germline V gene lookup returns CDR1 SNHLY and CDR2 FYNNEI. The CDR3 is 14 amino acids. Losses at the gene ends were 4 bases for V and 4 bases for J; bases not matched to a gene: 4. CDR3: CASSGDRAGNTIYF. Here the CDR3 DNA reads TGTGCCAGCAGTGGAGACAGGGCCGGAAACACCATATATTTT.

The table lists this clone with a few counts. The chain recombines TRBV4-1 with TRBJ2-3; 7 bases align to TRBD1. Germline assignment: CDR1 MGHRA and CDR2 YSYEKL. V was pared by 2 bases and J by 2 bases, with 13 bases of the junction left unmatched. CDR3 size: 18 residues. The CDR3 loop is CASSQYFRDSPSTDTQYF. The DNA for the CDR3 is TGCGCCAGCAGCCAATACTTCCGGGACAGTCCTTCCACAGATACGCAGTATTTT.

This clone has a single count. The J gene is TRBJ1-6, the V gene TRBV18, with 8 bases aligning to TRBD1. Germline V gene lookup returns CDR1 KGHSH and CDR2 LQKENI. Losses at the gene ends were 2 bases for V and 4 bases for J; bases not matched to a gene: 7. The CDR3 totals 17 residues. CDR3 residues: CASSPGLDRVYNSPLHF. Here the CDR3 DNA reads TGTGCCAGCTCACCAGGGTTGGACAGGGTTTATAATTCACCCCTCCACTTT.

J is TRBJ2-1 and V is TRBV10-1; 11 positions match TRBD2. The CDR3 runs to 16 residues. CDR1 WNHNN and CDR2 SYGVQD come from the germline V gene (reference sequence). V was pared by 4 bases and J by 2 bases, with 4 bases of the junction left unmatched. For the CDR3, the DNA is TGCGCCAGCAGTGGGACTAGCGGGCCTACCTACAATGAGCAGTTCTTC. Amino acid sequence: CASSGTSGPTYNEQFF.

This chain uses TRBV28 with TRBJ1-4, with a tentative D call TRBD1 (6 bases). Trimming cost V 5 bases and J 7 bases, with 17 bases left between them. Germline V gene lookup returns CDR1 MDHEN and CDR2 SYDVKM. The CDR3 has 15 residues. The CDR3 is CASSPGGGGGEKLFF. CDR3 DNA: TGTGCCAGCAGTCCTGGCGGGGGCGGCGGTGAAAAACTGTTTTTT.

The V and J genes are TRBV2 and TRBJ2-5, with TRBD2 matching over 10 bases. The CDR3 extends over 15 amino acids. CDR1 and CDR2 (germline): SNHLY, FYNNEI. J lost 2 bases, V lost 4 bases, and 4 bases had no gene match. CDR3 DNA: TGTGCCAGCAGTGGGCTAGCGGGGGTTCAAGAGACCCAGTACTTC. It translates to CASSGLAGVQETQYF.

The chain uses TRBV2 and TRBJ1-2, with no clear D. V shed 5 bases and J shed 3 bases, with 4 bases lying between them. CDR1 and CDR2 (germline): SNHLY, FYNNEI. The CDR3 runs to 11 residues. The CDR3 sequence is CASSRDYGYTF. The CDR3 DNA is TGTGCCAGCAGTCGAGACTATGGCTACACCTTC. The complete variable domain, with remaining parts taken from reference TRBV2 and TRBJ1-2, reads EPEVTQTPSHQVTQMGQEVILRCVPISNHLYFYWYRQILGQKVEFLVSFYNNEISEKSEIFDDQFSVERPDGSNFTLKIRSTKLEDSAMYFCASSRDYGYTFGSGTRLTVV.

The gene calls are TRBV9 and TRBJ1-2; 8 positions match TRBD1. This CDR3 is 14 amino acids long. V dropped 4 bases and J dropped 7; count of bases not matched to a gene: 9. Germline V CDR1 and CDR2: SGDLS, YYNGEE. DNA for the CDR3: TGTGCCAGCAGCACGGGACCGACAGGGGTTGGCTACACCTTC. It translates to CASSTGPTGVGYTF. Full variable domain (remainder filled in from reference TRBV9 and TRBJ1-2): DSGVTQTPKHLITATGQRVTLRCSPRSGDLSVYWYQQSLDQGLQFLIQYYNGEERAKGNILERFSAQQFPDLHSELNLSSLELGDSALYFCASSTGPTGVGYTFGSGTRLTVV.

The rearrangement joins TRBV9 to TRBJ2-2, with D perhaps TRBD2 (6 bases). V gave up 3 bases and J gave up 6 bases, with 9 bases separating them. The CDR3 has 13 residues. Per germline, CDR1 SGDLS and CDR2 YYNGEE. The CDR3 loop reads CASSGRLAGELFF. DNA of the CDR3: TGTGCCAGCAGCGGTCGACTAGCCGGGGAGCTGTTTTTT.

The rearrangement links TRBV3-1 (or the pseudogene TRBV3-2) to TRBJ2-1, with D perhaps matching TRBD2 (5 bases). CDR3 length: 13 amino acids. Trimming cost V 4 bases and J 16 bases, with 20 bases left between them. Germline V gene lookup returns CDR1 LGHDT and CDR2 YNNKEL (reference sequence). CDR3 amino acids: CASSPPGRRDFFF. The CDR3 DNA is TGTGCCAGCAGCCCCCCCGGCCGCCGGGATTTCTTCTTC.

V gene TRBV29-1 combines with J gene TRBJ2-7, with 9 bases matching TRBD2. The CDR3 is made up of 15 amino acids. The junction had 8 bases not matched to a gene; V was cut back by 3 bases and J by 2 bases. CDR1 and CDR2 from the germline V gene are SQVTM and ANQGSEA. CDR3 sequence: CSVERLKRGAYEQYF. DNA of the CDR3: TGCAGCGTTGAGAGACTGAAGCGGGGGGCCTACGAGCAGTACTTC.

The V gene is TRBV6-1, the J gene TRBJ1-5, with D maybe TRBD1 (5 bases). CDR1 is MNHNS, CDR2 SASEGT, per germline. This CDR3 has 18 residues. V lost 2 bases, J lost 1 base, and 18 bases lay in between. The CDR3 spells CASSEKPPGGASNQPQHF. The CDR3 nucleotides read TGTGCCAGCAGTGAAAAACCCCCAGGAGGGGCGAGCAATCAGCCCCAGCATTTT.

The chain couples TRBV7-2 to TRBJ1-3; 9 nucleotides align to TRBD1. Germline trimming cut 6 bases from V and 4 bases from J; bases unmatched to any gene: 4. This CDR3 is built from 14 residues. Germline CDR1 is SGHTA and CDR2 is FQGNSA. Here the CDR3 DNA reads TGTGCCAGCAGAAGGACAGGGGTCGGAAACACCATATATTTT. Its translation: CASRRTGVGNTIYF.

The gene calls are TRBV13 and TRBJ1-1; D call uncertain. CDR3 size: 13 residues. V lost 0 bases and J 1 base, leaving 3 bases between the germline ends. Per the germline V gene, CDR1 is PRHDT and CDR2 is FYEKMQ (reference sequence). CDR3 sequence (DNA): TGTGCCAGCAGCTTAGGCAAGAACACTGAAGCTTTCTTT. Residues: CASSLGKNTEAFF.

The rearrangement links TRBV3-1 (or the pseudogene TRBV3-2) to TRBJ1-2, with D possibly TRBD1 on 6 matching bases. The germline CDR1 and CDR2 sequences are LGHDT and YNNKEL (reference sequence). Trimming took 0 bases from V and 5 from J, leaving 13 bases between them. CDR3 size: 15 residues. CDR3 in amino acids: CASSQDAGGAYGYTF. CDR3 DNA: TGTGCCAGCAGCCAAGATGCTGGGGGCGCTTATGGCTACACCTTC.

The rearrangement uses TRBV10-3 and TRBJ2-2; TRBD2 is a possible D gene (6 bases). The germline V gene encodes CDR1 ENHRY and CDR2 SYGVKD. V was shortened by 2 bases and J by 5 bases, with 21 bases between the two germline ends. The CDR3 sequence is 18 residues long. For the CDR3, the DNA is TGTGCCATCAGTGAGCCCGGGGGTGAGGGGCCAACGACCGGGGAGCTGTTTTTT. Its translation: CAISEPGGEGPTTGELFF.

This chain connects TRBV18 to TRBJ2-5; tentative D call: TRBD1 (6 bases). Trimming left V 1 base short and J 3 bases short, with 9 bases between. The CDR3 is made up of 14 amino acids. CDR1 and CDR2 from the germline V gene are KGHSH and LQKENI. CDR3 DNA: TGTGCCAGCTCACCACGACAGGAAGAAGAGACCCAGTACTTC. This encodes CASSPRQEEETQYF. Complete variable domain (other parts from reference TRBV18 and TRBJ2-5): NAGVMQNPRHLVRRRGQEARLRCSPMKGHSHVYWYRQLPEEGLKFMVYLQKENIIDESGMPKERFSAEFPKEGPSILRIQQVVRGDSAAYFCASSPRQEEETQYFGPGTRLLVL.

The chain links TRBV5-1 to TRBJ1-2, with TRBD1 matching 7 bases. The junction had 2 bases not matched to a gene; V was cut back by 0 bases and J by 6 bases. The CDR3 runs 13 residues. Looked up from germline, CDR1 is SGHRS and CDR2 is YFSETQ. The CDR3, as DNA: TGCGCCAGCAGCTTGGGAGGGGGCAATGGCTACACCTTC. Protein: CASSLGGGNGYTF.

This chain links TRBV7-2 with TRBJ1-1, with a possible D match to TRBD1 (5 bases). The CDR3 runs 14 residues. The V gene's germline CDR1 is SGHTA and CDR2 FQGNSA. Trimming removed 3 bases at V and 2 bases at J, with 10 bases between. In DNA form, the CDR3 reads TGTGCCAGCAGCTTTCAAGGGGCTAACACTGAAGCTTTCTTT. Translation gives CASSFQGANTEAFF. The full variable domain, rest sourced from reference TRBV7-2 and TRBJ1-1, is GAGVSQSPSNKVTEKGKDVELRCDPISGHTALYWYRQSLGQGLEFLIYFQGNSAPDKSGLPSDRFSAERTGGSVSTLTIQRTQQEDSAVYLCASSFQGANTEAFFGQGTRLTVV.